This entry lists 21 T cell receptor beta chains sequenced from one sample in a study of blood T cell repertoires in COVID-19. Clones were sequenced by immunoSEQ multiplex PCR, and TCRdb holds only the in-frame ones, with some missing. This table holds some 180,000 clones, about four fifths found once. Sequencing input: peripheral blood. These receptors all stem from a woman older than 75 with COVID-19, enrolled during active disease.

The V call is TRBV5-6, the J call TRBJ2-4, with 8 bases aligning to TRBD1. The CDR3 totals 14 residues. The germline V gene has CDR1 SGHDT and CDR2 YYEEEE. J was trimmed by 5 bases and V by 4 bases; bases with no gene match: 5. The CDR3 here is CASSKPGQENIQYF. CDR3 sequence (DNA): TGTGCCAGCAGCAAGCCGGGACAGGAAAACATTCAGTACTTC.

The chain joins TRBV7-9 to TRBJ1-1; a weak D match, TRBD1 (5 bases). The CDR3 contains 13 residues. V lost 4 bases and J 10 bases, leaving 16 bases between the germline ends. Germline CDR1 SEHNR, CDR2 FQNEAQ (reference sequence). In nucleotides, the CDR3 is TGTGCCAGCAGCTACCCCGGGGGGGGGTCAGCTTTCTTT. It translates to CASSYPGGGSAFF.

The V gene is TRBV3-1 (or the pseudogene TRBV3-2), the J gene TRBJ2-5, with 14 positions matching TRBD2. The ends lost 4 bases at V and 4 bases at J; junction bases unmatched: 5. CDR1 and CDR2 (germline): LGHDT, YNNKEL (reference sequence). The CDR3 runs 16 residues. CDR3 amino acids: CASSRRLAGGRETQYF. The CDR3 DNA follows: TGTGCCAGCAGCCGCCGACTAGCGGGGGGGCGAGAGACCCAGTACTTC.

The chain carries TRBV19 and TRBJ1-2; 8 bases are shared with TRBD1. The germline V gene has CDR1 LNHDA and CDR2 SQIVND (reference sequence). The CDR3 sequence is 15 residues long. V shed 4 bases, J shed 4 bases, and the junction held 8 bases outside the gene matches. DNA of the CDR3: TGTGCCAGTAGTACTCCGGGACAGGATACCTATGGCTACACCTTC. This encodes CASSTPGQDTYGYTF.

This clone was seen a handful of times. V is TRBV28 and J is TRBJ1-2; no firm D call. Trimming took off 8 bases at V and 3 bases at J, with 25 bases between the two ends. This CDR3 contains 17 residues. Looked up from germline, CDR1 is MDHEN and CDR2 is SYDVKM. The CDR3 sequence is CASENFGRPPADYGYTF. CDR3 in DNA: TGTGCCAGCGAGAATTTCGGGAGACCCCCAGCTGACTATGGCTACACCTTC.

The J gene is TRBJ2-1, the V gene TRBV2; the D gene is possibly TRBD1 (5 bases). Germline assignment: CDR1 SNHLY and CDR2 FYNNEI. The V gene lost 6 bases and the J gene lost 7 bases, with 16 bases spanning the gap. The CDR3 is 14 residues long. CDR3 sequence (DNA): TGTGCCAGCAGCCCAAGCAGGGCTAGTAATGAGCAGTTCTTC. It yields the protein CASSPSRASNEQFF. Filled out from reference TRBV2 and TRBJ2-1, the complete variable domain reads EPEVTQTPSHQVTQMGQEVILRCVPISNHLYFYWYRQILGQKVEFLVSFYNNEISEKSEIFDDQFSVERPDGSNFTLKIRSTKLEDSAMYFCASSPSRASNEQFFGPGTRLTVL.

The rearrangement links TRBV6-2 or TRBV6-3 to TRBJ2-2; D is unclear. The CDR3 totals 14 residues. With 2 bases removed from V and 5 bases from J, the gap between germline ends came to 9 bases. Germline V gives CDR1 MNHEY, CDR2 SVGEGT. The CDR3 here is CASSYRRGTGELFF. CDR3 nucleotide sequence: TGTGCCAGCAGTTACCGGAGAGGAACCGGGGAGCTGTTTTTT.

CDR3 DNA sequence: TGCAGTGCTAGTTCGACAGGGCCAGGGCCCCAGCATTTT. It translates to CSASSTGPGPQHF. The rearrangement links TRBV20-1 to TRBJ1-5, with 7 bases that match TRBD1. The V and J ends lost 3 bases and 9 bases, in that order; junction bases with no gene match: 8. The CDR3 runs to 13 residues. Per the germline V gene, CDR1 is DFQATT and CDR2 is SNEGSKA (reference sequence).

This clone was detected only a few times. The chain links TRBV24-1 to TRBJ1-2; possibly TRBD1 for D (5 bases). Germline-derived CDR1 and CDR2 are KGHDR and SFDVKD. The CDR3 consists of 12 residues. V was pared by 6 bases and J by 4 bases, with 8 bases between. DNA for the CDR3: TGTGCCACCAGTTCTCAGGGCTATGGCTACACCTTC. Amino acids: CATSSQGYGYTF.

On this clone itself: Since a much larger clone is just one base distant, this may be a read error. V gene TRBV5-4 combines with J gene TRBJ1-6; D possibly corresponds to TRBD1 (5 bases). The germline V and J ends were trimmed by 4 bases and 7 bases, with 9 bases remaining between them. Germline-derived CDR1 and CDR2 are SGHNT and YYREEE (reference sequence). This CDR3 is 13 amino acids long. The CDR3 region is CASSAYRNSPLHF. The CDR3 DNA sequence: TGTGCCAGCAGCGCTTACAGGAATTCACCCCTCCACTTT.

V is TRBV2 and J is TRBJ1-3; TRBD1 aligns across 9 bases. V lost 5 bases to trimming and J lost 8 bases; unmatched junction nucleotides: 4. The germline V gene encodes CDR1 SNHLY and CDR2 FYNNEI. The CDR3 consists of 13 residues. CDR3 DNA: TGTGCCAGCAGTCCGGGACAGGGACACACCATATATTTT. Its translation: CASSPGQGHTIYF.

This chain connects TRBV27 to TRBJ2-2; no firm D call. The CDR3 totals 11 residues. Trimming cost V 5 bases and J 8 bases, with 6 bases left between them. The germline V gene encodes CDR1 MNHEY and CDR2 SMNVEV (reference sequence). The CDR3 bases are TGTGCCAGCAGTAGACTTGGGGAGCTGTTTTTT. Its protein is CASSRLGELFF.

The rearrangement links TRBV5-1 to TRBJ1-3, with D possibly being TRBD1 (6 bases). V lost 4 bases and J 0 bases, leaving 14 bases between the germline ends. CDR3 length: 16 residues. Germline V CDR1 and CDR2: SGHRS, YFSETQ. CDR3 protein: CASSVAGVDSGNTIYF. CDR3 coding DNA: TGCGCCAGCAGCGTTGCAGGGGTAGACTCTGGAAACACCATATATTTT.

The CDR3 protein is CASRHSGGSYEQYF. The CDR3 DNA sequence: TGTGCCAGCAGACATTCAGGGGGCTCCTACGAGCAGTACTTC. V is TRBV5-6 and J is TRBJ2-7, with 7 positions matching TRBD1. Germline V gene lookup returns CDR1 SGHDT and CDR2 YYEEEE. The CDR3 is 14 amino acids. The trim removed 5 bases at V and 0 bases at J, leaving 5 bases unmatched.

Notes on this clone: Possible read error: a much larger clone is one base away. This sequence joins TRBV6-5 and TRBJ1-5; maybe TRBD1 (6 bases). This CDR3 has 14 residues. Germline CDR1 and CDR2: MNHEY and SVGAGI. With 6 bases removed from V and 3 bases from J, the gap between germline ends came to 12 bases. CDR3 loop: CASSLTGNNQPQHF. The CDR3 DNA follows: TGTGCCAGCAGCCTTACAGGGAACAATCAGCCCCAGCATTTT.

The chain employs TRBV30 and TRBJ1-2; D is perhaps TRBD1 (6 bases). Germline V gene lookup returns CDR1 GTSNPN and CDR2 SVGIG (reference sequence). The CDR3 contains 13 residues. Trimming took off 7 bases at V and 5 bases at J, with 17 bases between the two ends. CDR3 nucleotides: TGTGCCTCGGGGGCAGGGATTCTTTATGGCTACACCTTC. It specifies CASGAGILYGYTF.

The V call is TRBV7-9, the J call TRBJ1-2; D ambiguous. This CDR3 is built from 15 residues. The V and J ends lost 5 bases and 0 bases respectively, with 13 bases between them. The V gene's germline CDR1 is SEHNR and CDR2 FQNEAQ (reference sequence). The CDR3 loop reads CASSLPTPANYGYTF. CDR3 DNA: TGTGCCAGCAGCCTTCCGACACCGGCTAACTATGGCTACACCTTC. The whole variable domain, remainder taken from reference TRBV7-9 and TRBJ1-2, is DTGVSQNPRHKITKRGQNVTFRCDPISEHNRLYWYRQTLGQGPEFLTYFQNEAQLEKSRLLSDRFSAERPKGSFSTLEIQRTEQGDSAMYLCASSLPTPANYGYTFGSGTRLTVV.

In its sample, this clone was seen a few times. This chain links TRBV19 with TRBJ2-2, with 9 bases that match TRBD1. The CDR3 contains 13 residues. Germline V lookup: CDR1 LNHDA, CDR2 SQIVND (reference sequence). The trim removed 6 bases at V and 4 bases at J, leaving 0 bases unmatched. CDR3 loop: CASRGQGTGELFF. CDR3 DNA: TGTGCCAGTAGGGGACAGGGCACCGGGGAGCTGTTTTTT.

The chain joins TRBV19 to TRBJ1-6, with TRBD1 identical over 9 bases. V shed 3 bases, J shed 7 bases, and the junction held 1 base outside the gene matches. In germline, CDR1 is LNHDA, CDR2 SQIVND (reference sequence). The CDR3 totals 14 residues. CDR3 DNA sequence: TGTGCCAGTAGTATTGGGACAGGGAATTCACCCCTCCACTTT. Its translation: CASSIGTGNSPLHF.

The chain carries TRBV19 and TRBJ1-2; D is unresolved. With 1 base removed from V and 3 bases from J, the gap between germline ends came to 6 bases. Per germline, CDR1 LNHDA and CDR2 SQIVND (reference sequence). This CDR3 region has 13 residues. This CDR3 is CASSIVSDYGYTF. CDR3 DNA sequence: TGTGCCAGTAGTATAGTGTCGGACTATGGCTACACCTTC.

The genes are TRBV29-1 and TRBJ1-4; unclear D gene. V was cut by 6 bases and J by 7 bases, with 21 bases left in between. The germline gives CDR1 SQVTM, CDR2 ANQGSEA. This CDR3 comprises 15 residues. The CDR3: CSVRTNLRGGEKLFF. The CDR3 nucleotides are TGCAGCGTCCGAACCAACCTTCGCGGAGGTGAAAAACTGTTTTTT. Drawing the rest from reference TRBV29-1 and TRBJ1-4, the complete variable domain is SAVISQKPSRDICQRGTSLTIQCQVDSQVTMMFWYRQQPGQSLTLIATANQGSEATYESGFVIDKFPISRPNLTFSTLTVSNMSPEDSSIYLCSVRTNLRGGEKLFFGSGTQLSVL.